This paragraph covers one T cell receptor beta chain sequence. Produced via immunoSEQ multiplex PCR; TCRdb's table is partial and in-frame only. The data show under 300,000 clones, with about 88% seen just once and 3% held by the top ten. The CDR3 contains 14 residues. The V gene lost 7 bases and the J gene lost 0 bases, with 10 bases spanning the gap. Germline V gives CDR1 MNHEY, CDR2 SVGAGI. This entry belongs to a study of blood T cell repertoires in COVID-19. Study background: PBMCs, B-cell-depleted T cells, or T cells were the source of the cDNA or gDNA that made up the material.

This chain joins TRBV6-5 and TRBJ2-1; D remains unclear. The TCR originated in a woman aged 45 to 65 who had recovered from COVID-19. Sequencing was carried out using PBMCs or T cells enriched from blood (not recorded which). The CDR3 nucleotides read TGTGCCAGCAAAAGCGATAGCTCCTACAATGAGCAGTTCTTC. Translating it yields CASKSDSSYNEQFF.